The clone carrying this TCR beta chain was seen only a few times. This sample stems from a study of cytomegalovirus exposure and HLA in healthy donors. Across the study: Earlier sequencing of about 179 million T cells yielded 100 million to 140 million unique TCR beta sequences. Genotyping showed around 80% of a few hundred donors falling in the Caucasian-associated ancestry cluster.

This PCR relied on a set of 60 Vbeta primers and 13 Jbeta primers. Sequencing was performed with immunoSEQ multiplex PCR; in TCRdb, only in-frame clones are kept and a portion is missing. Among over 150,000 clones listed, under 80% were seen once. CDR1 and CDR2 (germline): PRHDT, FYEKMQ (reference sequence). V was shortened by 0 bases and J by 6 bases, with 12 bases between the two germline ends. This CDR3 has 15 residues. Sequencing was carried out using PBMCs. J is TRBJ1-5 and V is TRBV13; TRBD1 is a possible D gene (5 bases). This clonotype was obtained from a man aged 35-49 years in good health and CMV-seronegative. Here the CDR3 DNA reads TGTGCCAGCAGCTTAGGAGGGGTGCAGGGTCAGCCCCAGCATTTT. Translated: CASSLGGVQGQPQHF.